This TCR beta chain was documented in a study of shared clonotypes between healthy human individuals. As for the study in general: Researchers drew samples from two women and three men aged 18 to 49.

It was across several immunoSEQ plates that each subset's genomic DNA was evenly split. Measured with immunoSEQ multiplex PCR; TCRdb has only the in-frame clones, and not every one. The table lists around 750,000 clones, around 67% of them singletons, with around 1.6% in the top ten. The germline V gene encodes CDR1 SEHNR and CDR2 FQNEAQ (reference sequence). Losses at the gene ends were 5 bases for V and 9 bases for J; bases not matched to a gene: 4. The CDR3 length is 12 residues. V and J are TRBV7-9 and TRBJ1-5, with 7 bases matching TRBD1. This TCR derives from a young woman in good health. The sample comprised memory CD4+ T cells sorted from blood. Documented subset: CD45RA-negative fraction. The CDR3: CASSRQGGPQHF. The CDR3 DNA sequence: TGTGCCAGCAGCCGACAGGGCGGGCCCCAGCATTTT.